These 25 T cell receptor beta chains were sequenced from one sample in a study of T cell repertoires in cytomegalovirus infection (dated by TCRdb to between 2018 and 2020). The instrument was an Illumina HiSeq 1500. TCRdb reprocessing: public reads trimmed at Q25 with fastp, clones called with MiXCR, in-frame beta chains kept. Rows with one shared CDR3 protein collapse into an entry with the most common genes and DNA. This sample lists roughly 230,000 distinct CDR3 sequences; roughly 23% were detected once. About 18% of the sample goes to the ten largest clones. Specimen: CD8+ T cells from PBMCs. The receptors were gathered from a human donor in good health (CMV status not recorded). Some clones in this sample may be carry-over from other donors' samples.

This clonotype appeared a few times. At one of its ends the junction is not consistent with the germline gene, which may arise from a read error. The rearrangement links TRBV7-9 to TRBJ1-5, with TRBD1 matching over 9 bases. The CDR3 length is 14 residues. From germline, CDR1 is SEHNR and CDR2 FQNEAQ (reference sequence). CDR3 coding DNA: TGTGCCAGCAGCTCGGGACAGGGCAAGCAGCCCCAGCATTTT. This codes for CASSSGQGKQPQHF.

Details on this clonotype: At one end the junction does not follow the germline gene, possibly because of a read error. The CDR3 reads CASSQGSSLNNEQFF. CDR3 nucleotides: TGTGCCAGCAGTCAGGGATCGAGCCTGAACAACGAGCAGTTCTTC. The V gene is TRBV27, the J gene TRBJ2-1, with a tentative D call TRBD1 (5 bases). This CDR3 has 15 amino acids. The germline gives CDR1 MNHEY, CDR2 SMNVEV (reference sequence).

The chain links TRBV10-3 to TRBJ1-1; 8 bases line up with TRBD1. The germline V gene encodes CDR1 ENHRY and CDR2 SYGVKD. Trimming at V came to 0 bases and at J to 4 bases, leaving 4 bases not matched to a gene. The CDR3 sequence is 15 residues long. The CDR3 loop is CAISESGDRITEAFF. CDR3 DNA sequence: TGTGCCATCAGTGAGTCGGGGGACAGGATCACTGAAGCTTTCTTT.

This clonotype was recorded a few times. This chain joins TRBV6-6 and TRBJ1-5, with D possibly being TRBD1 (6 bases). The V gene's germline CDR1 is MNHNY and CDR2 SVGAGI (reference sequence). V shed 7 bases and J shed 2 bases, with 15 bases lying between them. This CDR3 is built from 15 residues. CDR3 DNA sequence: TGTGCCAGCACCCCCTCGAACAGGGGCAATCAGCCCCAGCATTTT. Translating it yields CASTPSNRGNQPQHF.

There are a few counts of this clonotype. J is TRBJ2-7 and V is TRBV6-6, with D uncertain. CDR1 and CDR2 (germline): MNHNY, SVGAGI (reference sequence). Trimming took 8 bases from V and 7 from J, leaving 12 bases between them. The CDR3 length is 11 residues. CDR3 sequence (DNA): TGTGCCAGCCTCATTGGCGTGGAGCAGTACTTC. Translation: CASLIGVEQYF.

The CDR3 DNA sequence: TGTGCCAGCAGTAAGGGAACGGAGTCGGAGAAGTTTGTTCTGTTTAGCAATCAGCCCCAGCATTTT. Protein product: CASSKGTESEKFVLFSNQPQHF. V usage is TRBV6-1 and J usage is TRBJ1-5; D is undetermined. Trimming removed 5 bases from V and 0 bases from J, with 32 bases in between. This CDR3 is built from 22 residues. CDR1 is MNHNS, CDR2 SASEGT, per germline.

This clonotype was seen repeatedly, ten times or more. The chain links TRBV10-3 to TRBJ2-7; TRBD1 or TRBD2 may be the D gene (6 bases each). The CDR3 has 18 residues. Germline CDR1 reads ENHRY; CDR2 reads SYGVKD. V lost 0 bases to trimming and J lost 0 bases, with 18 bases between them. The CDR3 sequence is CAISESGLDRSSSYEQYF. CDR3 sequence (DNA): TGTGCCATCAGTGAGTCGGGACTCGACAGGTCGAGCTCCTACGAGCAGTACTTC.

The V and J genes are TRBV20-1 and TRBJ2-3; maybe TRBD1 (5 bases). Trimming took 5 bases from V and 0 from J, leaving 15 bases between them. The germline V gene encodes CDR1 DFQATT and CDR2 SNEGSKA (reference sequence). The CDR3 is made up of 15 amino acids. Written as DNA, the CDR3 is TGCAGTGCTGTCAACAGGAATACTAGCACAGATACGCAGTATTTT. It codes for CSAVNRNTSTDTQYF.

The chain carries TRBV29-1 and TRBJ2-5; D is unresolved. The CDR3 loop spans 15 amino acids. Looked up from germline, CDR1 is SQVTM and CDR2 is ANQGSEA. V was trimmed by 0 bases and J by 1 base, leaving 12 bases between them. CDR3 amino acids: CSVEDRRAIQETQYF. DNA of the CDR3: TGCAGCGTTGAAGATAGAAGGGCTATCCAAGAGACCCAGTACTTC.

This clonotype was counted between two and nine times. This rearrangement joins TRBV15 to TRBJ1-5; 7 nucleotides agree with TRBD1. This CDR3 has 15 amino acids. With 5 bases clipped from V and 5 bases from J, the junction kept 9 bases outside the gene matches. Germline V gene lookup returns CDR1 LNHNV and CDR2 YYDKDF (reference sequence). CDR3 residues: CATSEGTASHQPQHF. Here the CDR3 DNA reads TGTGCCACCAGCGAAGGGACAGCGAGTCATCAGCCCCAGCATTTT.

The sample holds a few counts of this clonotype. This chain joins TRBV6-1 and TRBJ2-5, with TRBD1 matching 7 bases. The ends lost 6 bases at V and 1 base at J; junction bases unmatched: 5. Germline values: CDR1 MNHNS, CDR2 SASEGT. This CDR3 has 14 amino acids. CDR3 DNA sequence: TGTGCCAGCAGAAGGGGACAGAGCCAAGAGACCCAGTACTTC. It yields the protein CASRRGQSQETQYF.

This clonotype has at least ten counts. CDR3 nucleotides: TGTGCCAGCAGCACCCGGGACAGGGGTCCAACCGGGGAGCTGTTTTTT. Encoded protein: CASSTRDRGPTGELFF. This chain joins TRBV7-9 and TRBJ2-2; TRBD1 matches 10 bases. Trimming at V came to 5 bases and at J to 5 bases, leaving 8 bases not matched to a gene. Germline CDR1 and CDR2: SEHNR and FQNEAQ (reference sequence). The CDR3 spans 16 residues.

This clonotype came up a few times. The chain uses TRBV7-9 and TRBJ2-5; possibly TRBD2 for D (5 bases). V lost 6 bases and J lost 2, with 22 bases in between. CDR1 and CDR2 from the germline V gene are SEHNR and FQNEAQ (reference sequence). CDR3 length: 17 residues. CDR3 region: CASSSIAQGLSQETQYF. For the CDR3, the DNA is TGTGCCAGCAGTTCAATAGCGCAAGGGCTATCTCAAGAGACCCAGTACTTC.

The chain links TRBV12-3 or TRBV12-4 to TRBJ2-2, with D possibly matching TRBD1 (6 bases). The ends were cut back, 5 bases at V and 1 base at J, with 14 bases in the middle. This CDR3 has 16 amino acids. DNA of the CDR3: TGTGCCAGCAGTCCTCTACAGGGTCGGAACACCGGGGAGCTGTTTTTT. It specifies CASSPLQGRNTGELFF.

This clonotype occurred many times. The chain uses TRBV7-6 and TRBJ1-6; D might be TRBD1 (6 bases). There are 14 residues in the CDR3. V was shortened by 5 bases and J by 2 bases, with 7 bases between the two germline ends. Looked up from germline, CDR1 is SGHVS and CDR2 is FNYEAQ. Written as DNA, the CDR3 is TGTGCCAGCAGCCAGGGGCCCTATAATTCACCCCTCCACTTT. This gives the protein CASSQGPYNSPLHF.

This clonotype has only a few counts. The chain carries TRBV12-3 or TRBV12-4 and TRBJ1-2; no clear D gene. Trimming took 7 bases from V and 0 from J, leaving 15 bases between them. The CDR3 runs 15 residues. CDR3 DNA sequence: TGTGCCAGCATCTCCGAAATGGAAACTAACTATGGCTACACCTTC. Amino acids: CASISEMETNYGYTF.

The J gene is TRBJ2-5, the V gene TRBV29-1; weak D call: TRBD1 (5 bases). Trimming stripped 5 bases from V and 1 base from J, with 8 bases between. This CDR3 comprises 12 residues. Germline V CDR1 and CDR2: SQVTM, ANQGSEA. CDR3 protein: CSVSRGQETQYF. CDR3 coding DNA: TGCAGCGTTTCTAGGGGCCAAGAGACCCAGTACTTC. The entire variable domain, with the rest obtained from reference TRBV29-1 and TRBJ2-5, is as follows: SAVISQKPSRDICQRGTSLTIQCQVDSQVTMMFWYRQQPGQSLTLIATANQGSEATYESGFVIDKFPISRPNLTFSTLTVSNMSPEDSSIYLCSVSRGQETQYFGPGTRLLVL.

Only a few counts were recorded for this clonotype. The gene calls are TRBV24-1 and TRBJ2-7; D uncertain. This CDR3 contains 12 residues. Germline CDR1 reads KGHDR; CDR2 reads SFDVKD. V lost 4 bases and J lost 6, with 9 bases in between. The CDR3 reads CATSDSSGEQYF. The CDR3 nucleotides are TGTGCCACCAGTGACAGCTCAGGCGAGCAGTACTTC.

The chain carries TRBV10-3 and TRBJ2-7; TRBD1 matches at 7 bases. Germline trimming cut 4 bases from V and 3 bases from J; bases unmatched to any gene: 6. Per germline, CDR1 ENHRY and CDR2 SYGVKD. CDR3 length: 14 residues. The CDR3 loop reads CAISGTGQHYEQYF. The CDR3 bases are TGTGCCATCAGTGGCACGGGACAGCACTACGAGCAGTACTTC.

The chain is built from TRBV4-1 and TRBJ2-6, with D perhaps assigned TRBD1 or TRBD2 (5 bases each). This CDR3 is 13 amino acids long. V was clipped by 4 bases and J by 12 bases, with 13 bases between them. Germline loops: CDR1 MGHRA, CDR2 YSYEKL. CDR3 region: CASSLTGAFVLTF. The CDR3 nucleotides read TGCGCCAGCAGCCTGACCGGGGCCTTCGTCCTGACTTTC.

V usage is TRBV6-6 and J usage is TRBJ2-7; tentatively, D is TRBD1 (5 bases). Trimming cost V 7 bases and J 6 bases, with 13 bases left between them. The CDR3 runs 12 residues. CDR1 MNHNY and CDR2 SVGAGI come from the germline V gene (reference sequence). The CDR3 here is CASTRDRGEQYF. The CDR3 bases are TGTGCCAGCACCCGAGACAGAGGCGAGCAGTACTTC.

This clonotype counts as medium-sized. The chain links TRBV7-2 to TRBJ2-5; D may match TRBD1 or TRBD2 (5 bases each). The germline V gene has CDR1 SGHTA and CDR2 FQGNSA. The CDR3 has 13 amino acids. The ends were cut back, 1 base at V and 7 bases at J, with 10 bases in the middle. The CDR3 DNA reads as TGTGCCAGCAGCTTAGACCCTGGGGGGACCCAGTACTTC. This gives the protein CASSLDPGGTQYF.

This clonotype occurred a few times. The chain has TRBV7-9 and TRBJ2-2, with D unresolved. Germline loops: CDR1 SEHNR, CDR2 FQNEAQ (reference sequence). Trimming cost V 3 bases and J 0 bases, with 11 bases left between them. The length of the CDR3 is 16 residues. The CDR3 region is CASSLNEGANTGELFF. The CDR3 nucleotides are TGTGCCAGCAGCTTGAATGAAGGAGCGAACACCGGGGAGCTGTTTTTT.

In this sample, this clonotype turned up a few times. The chain employs TRBV28 and TRBJ2-7, with 7 nucleotides matching TRBD2. The CDR3 consists of 15 residues. CDR1 and CDR2 (germline): MDHEN, SYDVKM. V lost 3 bases, J lost 1 base, and 6 bases stayed unmatched. In DNA, the CDR3 is TGTGCCAGCAGTTTGTGGGAGGGGAATTCCTACGAGCAGTACTTC. It yields the protein CASSLWEGNSYEQYF.

The DNA for the CDR3 is TGTGCCAGCAGTTACTCGAACACCTATGGCTACACCTTC. Protein product: CASSYSNTYGYTF. The rearrangement joins TRBV6-5 to TRBJ1-2; D gene uncertain. Trimming left V 0 bases short and J 4 bases short, with 6 bases between. The CDR3 totals 13 residues. Germline CDR1 MNHEY, CDR2 SVGAGI.